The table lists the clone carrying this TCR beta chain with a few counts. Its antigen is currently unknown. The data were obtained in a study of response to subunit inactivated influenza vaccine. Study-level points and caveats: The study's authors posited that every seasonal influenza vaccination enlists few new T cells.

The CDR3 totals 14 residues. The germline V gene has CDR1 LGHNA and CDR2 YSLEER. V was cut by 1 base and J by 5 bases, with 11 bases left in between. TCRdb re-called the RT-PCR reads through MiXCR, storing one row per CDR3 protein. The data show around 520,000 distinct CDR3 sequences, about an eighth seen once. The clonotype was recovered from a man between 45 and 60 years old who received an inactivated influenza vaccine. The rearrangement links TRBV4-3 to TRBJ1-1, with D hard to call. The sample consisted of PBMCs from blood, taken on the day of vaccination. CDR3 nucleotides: TGCGCCAGCAGCCAAGCAATCAGGACGACTGAAGCTTTCTTT. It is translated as CASSQAIRTTEAFF.